One sample yielded the 19 T cell receptor beta chains listed below, sequenced in a study of T cells after posttransplantation cyclophosphamide. Cells defined as naive were viable CD3+CD4+ or CD3+CD8+ and CCR7+CD45RA+CD45RO-CD95-CD27+CD28+. The method was immunoSEQ multiplex PCR; TCRdb's version includes in-frame clones alone and lacks a portion of them. The data hold 15,000 to 20,000 clones, with approximately 94% observed a single time. Sequencing was performed on naive CD4+ T cells sorted from blood. Receptors originate from a woman aged 50 to 60 in good health and a related stem cell transplant donor.

The chain uses TRBV10-3 and TRBJ2-3; D is perhaps TRBD2 (6 bases). V was clipped by 9 bases and J by 2 bases, with 15 bases between them. The germline V gene has CDR1 ENHRY and CDR2 SYGVKD. The CDR3 is made up of 14 amino acids. In nucleotides, the CDR3 is TGTGCCATTAAGGGCGGGGATATCACAGATACGCAGTATTTT. The encoded protein is CAIKGGDITDTQYF.

In its sample, this clone was seen once. The rearrangement links TRBV10-3 to TRBJ1-3, with a tentative D call TRBD1 (6 bases). The CDR3 spans 14 residues. Germline V lookup: CDR1 ENHRY, CDR2 SYGVKD. Deletions cut 7 bases from V and 9 bases from J, with 19 bases between. CDR3 in amino acids: CAITTGLGSGTIYF. CDR3 bases: TGTGCCATCACTACAGGGTTAGGGTCGGGCACCATATATTTT.

This sequence joins TRBV28 and TRBJ1-5, with a weak D call TRBD1 (6 bases). V was shortened by 5 bases and J by 7 bases, with 21 bases between the two germline ends. The CDR3 is 16 residues long. Germline V gene data show CDR1 as MDHEN and CDR2 as SYDVKM. CDR3 sequence reads: CASSPTGQSRGQPQHF. DNA of the CDR3: TGTGCCAGCAGTCCGACAGGACAGAGTCGCGGGCAGCCCCAGCATTTT.

This chain connects TRBV5-6 to TRBJ2-1, with D possibly being TRBD1 (6 bases). The germline V and J ends were trimmed by 2 bases and 12 bases, with 15 bases remaining between them. This CDR3 spans 13 amino acids. The germline V gene has CDR1 SGHDT and CDR2 YYEEEE. The CDR3: CASSFPMTGWQFF. DNA of the CDR3: TGTGCCAGCAGCTTCCCTATGACAGGATGGCAGTTCTTC.

In this sample, this clone turned up once. The rearrangement links TRBV30 to TRBJ2-7; D might be TRBD1 (5 bases). Per germline, CDR1 GTSNPN and CDR2 SVGIG (reference sequence). The CDR3 extends over 11 amino acids. The V end lost 8 bases, the J end lost 4 bases, and 12 bases lay between the germline ends. The CDR3 nucleotides read TGTGCCCGGGCTTCAGGGTACGAGCAGTACTTC. Its protein product is CARASGYEQYF.

This clone was observed once. The V and J genes are TRBV2 and TRBJ2-3; a possible D gene is TRBD2 (5 bases). The CDR3 runs to 13 residues. CDR1 is SNHLY and CDR2 is FYNNEI in the germline V gene. V was clipped by 8 bases and J by 4 bases, with 13 bases between them. The CDR3 DNA reads as TGTGCCAGCCCCCTGCCCGGGGCAGATACGCAGTATTTT. Protein sequence: CASPLPGADTQYF.

The chain links TRBV5-1 to TRBJ2-2; TRBD1 matches 7 bases. The germline CDR1 and CDR2 sequences are SGHRS and YFSETQ. The CDR3 is 16 amino acids. V shed 0 bases and J 2 bases; nucleotides not matched to a gene: 4. CDR3 coding DNA: TGCGCCAGCAGCTTGGCCCGACAGGGTAACACCGGGGAGCTGTTTTTT. The encoded protein is CASSLARQGNTGELFF.

For this clone: Additional DNA sequences in this sample encode the identical CDR3. This chain connects TRBV28 to TRBJ1-1; 7 bases line up with TRBD1. The germline CDR1 and CDR2 sequences are MDHEN and SYDVKM. The CDR3 has 22 residues. V shed 6 bases, J shed 4 bases, and the junction held 32 bases outside the gene matches. The CDR3 nucleotides read TGTGCCAGCAGGGTCCCGGGGGGGGGTGGCAGGGGGGGCGCTTCCGCGGGCACTGAAGCTTTCTTT. Residues: CASRVPGGGGRGGASAGTEAFF. Full variable domain (outside the CDR3, taken from reference TRBV28 and TRBJ1-1): DVKVTQSSRYLVKRTGEKVFLECVQDMDHENMFWYRQDPGLGLRLIYFSYDVKMKEKGDIPEGYSVSREKKERFSLILESASTNQTSMYLCASRVPGGGGRGGASAGTEAFFGQGTRLTVV.

The rearrangement joins TRBV5-4 to TRBJ2-5, with D maybe TRBD1 (6 bases). V shed 4 bases and J shed 3 bases, with 16 bases lying between them. The CDR3 spans 15 residues. Looked up from germline, CDR1 is SGHNT and CDR2 is YYREEE (reference sequence). CDR3 protein: CASSRAGTREETQYF. As DNA, the CDR3 is TGTGCCAGCAGCCGAGCCGGGACACGGGAAGAGACCCAGTACTTC.

The chain uses TRBV10-3 and TRBJ2-7; 10 bases are a match to TRBD1. The CDR3 is made up of 15 amino acids. Germline V gene sequence: CDR1 ENHRY, CDR2 SYGVKD. The trim removed 5 bases at V and 5 bases at J, leaving 9 bases unmatched. The CDR3 nucleotides read TGTGCCATCAGTAGCTCGACAGGGGGCAGGAACGAGCAGTACTTC. It encodes CAISSSTGGRNEQYF.

A single count supports this clone. The genes are TRBV7-8 and TRBJ2-1, with TRBD1 identical over 10 bases. The CDR3 extends over 16 amino acids. With 3 bases clipped from V and 2 bases from J, the junction kept 4 bases outside the gene matches. From germline, CDR1 is SGHVS and CDR2 FQNEAQ. The CDR3 region has the DNA TGTGCCAGCAGCTTGGTCGGGACAGGGGCCTACAATGAGCAGTTCTTC. Amino acid sequence: CASSLVGTGAYNEQFF. Full variable domain (missing parts from reference TRBV7-8 and TRBJ2-1): GAGVSQSPRYKVAKRGQDVALRCDPISGHVSLFWYQQALGQGPEFLTYFQNEAQLDKSGLPSDRFFAERPEGSVSTLKIQRTQQEDSAVYLCASSLVGTGAYNEQFFGPGTRLTVL.

CDR3 sequence reads: CASRLGGYYGYTF. The CDR3, as DNA: TGTGCCAGCAGGCTAGGGGGTTACTATGGCTACACCTTC. The chain carries TRBV28 and TRBJ1-2; D may be TRBD1 (6 bases). CDR1 is MDHEN and CDR2 is SYDVKM in the germline V gene. V lost 6 bases and J lost 3, with 11 bases in between. The length of the CDR3 is 13 residues.

The J gene is TRBJ2-5, the V gene TRBV6-6, with D perhaps matching TRBD2 (6 bases). Trimming took off 7 bases at V and 1 base at J, with 13 bases between the two ends. The germline gives CDR1 MNHNY, CDR2 SVGAGI (reference sequence). The CDR3 sequence is 14 residues long. CDR3 loop: CASTPRTIQETQYF. The CDR3 coding sequence is TGTGCCAGCACTCCCCGGACTATCCAAGAGACCCAGTACTTC.

The CDR3 reads CASSQGLAVYNEQFF. In nucleotides, the CDR3 is TGTGCCAGCAGCCAGGGACTAGCGGTATACAATGAGCAGTTCTTC. The chain combines TRBV7-8 with TRBJ2-1; 11 nucleotides line up with TRBD2. Germline V gene lookup returns CDR1 SGHVS and CDR2 FQNEAQ. The junction had 4 bases not matched to a gene; V was cut back by 5 bases and J by 4 bases. The length of the CDR3 is 15 residues.

The count of this clone is one. The genes are TRBV5-4 and TRBJ1-3; TRBD1 aligns across 7 bases. This CDR3 contains 17 residues. Unmatched junction bases numbered 16, after V lost 4 bases and J lost 6 bases. Germline loops: CDR1 SGHNT, CDR2 YYREEE (reference sequence). CDR3 amino acids: CASSTRQGVEGINTIYF. The DNA of the CDR3 is TGTGCCAGCAGCACCCGACAGGGAGTGGAAGGGATAAACACCATATATTTT.

The J gene is TRBJ1-1, the V gene TRBV18, with D possibly matching TRBD1 (5 bases). Germline-derived CDR1 and CDR2 are KGHSH and LQKENI. Trimming cost V 1 base and J 4 bases, with 13 bases left between them. This CDR3 is built from 15 residues. CDR3 residues: CASSPLLQGGTEAFF. For the CDR3, the DNA is TGTGCCAGCTCACCACTTCTCCAGGGCGGCACTGAAGCTTTCTTT.

The chain joins TRBV9 to TRBJ1-2; the match to TRBD1 covers 9 bases. V was pared by 3 bases and J by 1 base, with 4 bases of the junction left unmatched. There are 15 residues in the CDR3. Per the germline V gene, CDR1 is SGDLS and CDR2 is YYNGEE. The CDR3 nucleotides are TGTGCCAGCAGCGCCCGACAGGGGGTTAACTATGGCTACACCTTC. It codes for CASSARQGVNYGYTF. Based on the CDR3 plus reference TRBV9 and TRBJ1-2, the full variable domain is DSGVTQTPKHLITATGQRVTLRCSPRSGDLSVYWYQQSLDQGLQFLIQYYNGEERAKGNILERFSAQQFPDLHSELNLSSLELGDSALYFCASSARQGVNYGYTFGSGTRLTVV.

This chain links TRBV5-1 with TRBJ2-1; D is uncertain. V was trimmed by 4 bases and J by 4 bases, leaving 9 bases between them. CDR3 length: 13 amino acids. Germline lookup yields CDR1 SGHRS and CDR2 YFSETQ. The CDR3 loop is CASSPNQYNEQFF. The CDR3 coding sequence is TGCGCCAGCAGCCCGAACCAGTACAATGAGCAGTTCTTC.

CDR3 bases: TGTGCCAGCAGTTACTCTAGAGCAACTAATGAAAAACTGTTTTTT. Its translation: CASSYSRATNEKLFF. The V gene is TRBV6-5, the J gene TRBJ1-4; D is uncertain. The CDR3 extends over 15 amino acids. Trimming took 0 bases from V and 0 from J, leaving 5 bases between them. In germline, CDR1 is MNHEY, CDR2 SVGAGI.